The source of this T cell receptor beta chain is a study of spatial heterogeneity in lung cancer. Whole-study context: In the raw reads, each unique TCR and UMI combination was present more than ten times on average. General study points: At resection, ubiquitous expanded tumor TCRs appeared in blood more than at follow-up.

The CDR3 loop spans 15 amino acids. V was shortened by 3 bases and J by 6 bases, with 15 bases between the two germline ends. Germline CDR1 SGDLS, CDR2 YYNGEE. This clonotype was observed at least ten times. Its target is unknown. The time point denotes: sample taken at primary tumor resection. More than 70 TRACERx patients with early, untreated non-small cell lung cancer donated samples. No cells were sorted before sequencing. The whole RNA sequenced was extracted from tumor, nontumor lung or frozen PBMC. MiXCR, run by TCRdb on the 5' RACE reads, gives a single entry per CDR3 protein. The sample shows under 80,000 distinct CDR3 sequences, approximately 6% of them seen only once.

The sample was PBMCs, taken at surgery. The chain combines TRBV9 with TRBJ2-2; D is uncertain. The clonotype comes from a female donor with early-stage non-small cell lung cancer. CDR3 sequence reads: CASSADDAWAGELFF. The CDR3 DNA follows: TGTGCCAGCAGCGCGGATGACGCGTGGGCCGGGGAGCTGTTTTTT.